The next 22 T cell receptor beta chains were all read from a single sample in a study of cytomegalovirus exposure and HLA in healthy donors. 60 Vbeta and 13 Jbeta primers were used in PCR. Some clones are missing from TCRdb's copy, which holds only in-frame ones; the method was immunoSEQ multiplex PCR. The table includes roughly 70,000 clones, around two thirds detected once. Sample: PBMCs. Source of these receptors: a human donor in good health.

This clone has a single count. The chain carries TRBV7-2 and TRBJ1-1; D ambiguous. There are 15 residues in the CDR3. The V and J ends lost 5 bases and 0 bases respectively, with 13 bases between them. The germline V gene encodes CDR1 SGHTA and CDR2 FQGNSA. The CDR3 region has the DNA TGTGCCAGCAGCCCGGAGGGAGGGATGAACACTGAAGCTTTCTTT. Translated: CASSPEGGMNTEAFF.

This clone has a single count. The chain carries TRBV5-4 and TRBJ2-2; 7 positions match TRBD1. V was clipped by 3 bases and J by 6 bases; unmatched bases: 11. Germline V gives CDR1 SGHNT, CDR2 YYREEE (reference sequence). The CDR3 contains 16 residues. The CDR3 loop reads CASSSSTGIDAGELFF. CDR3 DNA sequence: TGTGCCAGCAGCTCCTCGACAGGGATCGACGCCGGGGAGCTGTTTTTT.

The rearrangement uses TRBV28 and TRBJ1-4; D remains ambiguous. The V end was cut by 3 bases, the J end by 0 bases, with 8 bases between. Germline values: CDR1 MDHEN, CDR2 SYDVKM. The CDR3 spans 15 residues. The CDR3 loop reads CASSLGVTTNEKLFF. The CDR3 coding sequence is TGTGCCAGCAGTTTGGGAGTCACAACTAATGAAAAACTGTTTTTT.

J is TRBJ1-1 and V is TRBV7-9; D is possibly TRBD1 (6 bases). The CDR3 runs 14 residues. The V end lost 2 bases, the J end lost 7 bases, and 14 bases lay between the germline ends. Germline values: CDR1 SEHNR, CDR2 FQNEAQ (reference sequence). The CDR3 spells CASSLQGSRREAFF. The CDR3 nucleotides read TGTGCCAGCAGCTTACAGGGGTCCCGACGTGAAGCTTTCTTT.

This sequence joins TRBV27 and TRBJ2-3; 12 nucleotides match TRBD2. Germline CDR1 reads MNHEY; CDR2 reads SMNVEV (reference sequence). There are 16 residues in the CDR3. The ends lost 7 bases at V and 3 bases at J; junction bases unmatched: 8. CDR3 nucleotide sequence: TGTGCCAGCAAGGAGACTAGCGGGAGCGGGACAGATACGCAGTATTTT. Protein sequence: CASKETSGSGTDTQYF.

The CDR3 nucleotides are TGTGCCAGCAGTTACTCGACTAGCGGGAGTGGAGAGCAGTACTTC. Residues: CASSYSTSGSGEQYF. The rearrangement joins TRBV6-5 to TRBJ2-7, with 12 nucleotides matching TRBD2. CDR1 and CDR2 (germline): MNHEY, SVGAGI. The CDR3 covers 15 residues. V dropped 0 bases and J dropped 7; count of bases not matched to a gene: 4.

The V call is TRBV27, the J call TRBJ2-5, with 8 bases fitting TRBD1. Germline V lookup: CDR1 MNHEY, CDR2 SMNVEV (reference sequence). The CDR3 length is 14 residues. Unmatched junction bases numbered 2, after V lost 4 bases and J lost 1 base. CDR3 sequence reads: CASSWTGPQETQYF. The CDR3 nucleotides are TGTGCCAGCAGTTGGACAGGGCCCCAAGAGACCCAGTACTTC.

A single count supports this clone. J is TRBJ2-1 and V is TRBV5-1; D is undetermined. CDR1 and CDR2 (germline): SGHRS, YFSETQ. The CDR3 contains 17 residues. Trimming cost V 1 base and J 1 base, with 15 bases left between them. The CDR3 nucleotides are TGCGCCAGCAGCTTGCTGCGACTCCCTCTATCCTACAATGAGCAGTTCTTC. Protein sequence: CASSLLRLPLSYNEQFF.

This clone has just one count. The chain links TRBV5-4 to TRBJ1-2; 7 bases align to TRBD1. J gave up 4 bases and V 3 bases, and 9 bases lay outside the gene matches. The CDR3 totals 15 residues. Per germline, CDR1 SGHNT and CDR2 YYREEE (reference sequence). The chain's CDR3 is CASSSSLTGTYGYTF. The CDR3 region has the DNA TGTGCCAGCAGCTCGTCCTTGACAGGGACCTATGGCTACACCTTC.

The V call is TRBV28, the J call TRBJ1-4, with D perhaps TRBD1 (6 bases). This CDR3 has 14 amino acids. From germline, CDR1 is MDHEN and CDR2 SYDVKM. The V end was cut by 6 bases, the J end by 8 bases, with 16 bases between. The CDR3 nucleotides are TGTGCCAGCAGCGCCAGCGACAGGTGGGAAAAACTGTTTTTT. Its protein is CASSASDRWEKLFF.

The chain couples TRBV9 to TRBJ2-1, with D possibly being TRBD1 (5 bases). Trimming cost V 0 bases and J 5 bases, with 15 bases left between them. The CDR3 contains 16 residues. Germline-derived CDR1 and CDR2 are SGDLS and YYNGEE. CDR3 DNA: TGTGCCAGCAGCGTAGCAGGGAATAGAGGACACAATGAGCAGTTCTTC. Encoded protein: CASSVAGNRGHNEQFF.

CDR3: CASSIGTSSRNEQFF. DNA of the CDR3: TGTGCCAGCAGCATAGGGACTAGCAGTAGGAATGAGCAGTTCTTC. V usage is TRBV7-3 and J usage is TRBJ2-1, with 9 bases that match TRBD2. Germline V gives CDR1 SGHTA, CDR2 FQGTGA. V shed 5 bases and J 7 bases; nucleotides not matched to a gene: 9. The CDR3 is made up of 15 amino acids. Filled out from reference TRBV7-3 and TRBJ2-1, the complete variable domain reads GAGVSQTPSNKVTEKGKYVELRCDPISGHTALYWYRQSLGQGPEFLIYFQGTGAADDSGLPNDRFFAVRPEGSVSTLKIQRTERGDSAVYLCASSIGTSSRNEQFFGPGTRLTVL.

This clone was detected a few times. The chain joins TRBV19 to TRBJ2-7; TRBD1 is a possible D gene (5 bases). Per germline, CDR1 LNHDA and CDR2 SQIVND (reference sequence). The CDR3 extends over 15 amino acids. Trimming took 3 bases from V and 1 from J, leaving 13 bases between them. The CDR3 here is CASSIQAGPSYEQYF. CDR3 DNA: TGTGCCAGTAGTATTCAAGCAGGGCCTTCCTACGAGCAGTACTTC.

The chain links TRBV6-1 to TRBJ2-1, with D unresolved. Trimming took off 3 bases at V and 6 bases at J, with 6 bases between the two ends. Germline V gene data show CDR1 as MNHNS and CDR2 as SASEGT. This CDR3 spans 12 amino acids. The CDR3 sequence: CASSEILNEQFF. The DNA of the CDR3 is TGTGCCAGCAGTGAGATACTCAATGAGCAGTTCTTC.

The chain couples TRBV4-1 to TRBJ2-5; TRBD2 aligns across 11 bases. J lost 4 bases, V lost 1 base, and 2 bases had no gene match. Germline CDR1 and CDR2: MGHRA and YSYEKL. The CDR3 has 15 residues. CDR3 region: CASSQVGLAGETQYF. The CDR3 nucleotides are TGCGCCAGCAGCCAAGTAGGACTAGCGGGAGAGACCCAGTACTTC.

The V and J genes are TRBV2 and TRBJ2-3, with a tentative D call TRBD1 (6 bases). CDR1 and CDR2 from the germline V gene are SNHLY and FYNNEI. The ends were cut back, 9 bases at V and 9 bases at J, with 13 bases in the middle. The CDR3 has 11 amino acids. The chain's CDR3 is CASYREETQYF. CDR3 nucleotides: TGTGCCAGTTACAGGGAAGAGACGCAGTATTTT.

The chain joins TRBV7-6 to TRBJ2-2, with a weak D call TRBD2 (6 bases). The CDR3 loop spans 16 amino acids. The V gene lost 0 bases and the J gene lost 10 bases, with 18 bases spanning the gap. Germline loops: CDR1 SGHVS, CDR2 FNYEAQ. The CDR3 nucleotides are TGTGCCAGCAGCTTAGCGGCTAGCGTCACGTCAGAGGAGCTGTTTTTT. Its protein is CASSLAASVTSEELFF.

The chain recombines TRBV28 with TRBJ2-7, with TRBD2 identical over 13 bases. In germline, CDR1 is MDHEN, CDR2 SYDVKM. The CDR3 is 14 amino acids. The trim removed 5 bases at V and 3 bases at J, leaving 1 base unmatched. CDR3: CASSTSGGGYEQYF. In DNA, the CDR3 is TGTGCCAGCAGTACTAGCGGGGGGGGCTACGAGCAGTACTTC.

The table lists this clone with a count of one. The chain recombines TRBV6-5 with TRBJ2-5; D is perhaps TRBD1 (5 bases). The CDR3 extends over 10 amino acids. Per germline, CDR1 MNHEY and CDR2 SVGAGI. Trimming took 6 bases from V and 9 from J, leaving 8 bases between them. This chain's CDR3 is CASRGASQYF. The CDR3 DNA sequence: TGTGCCAGCAGAGGGGCATCCCAGTACTTC.

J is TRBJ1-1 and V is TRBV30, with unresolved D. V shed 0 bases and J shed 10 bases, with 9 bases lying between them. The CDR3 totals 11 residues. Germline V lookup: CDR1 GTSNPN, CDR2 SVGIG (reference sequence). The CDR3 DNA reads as TGTGCCTGGAGTGTCAGGCATGGAGCTTTCTTT. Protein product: CAWSVRHGAFF. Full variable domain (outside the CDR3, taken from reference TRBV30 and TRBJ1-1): SQTIHQWPATLVQPVGSPLSLECTVEGTSNPNLYWYRQAAGRGLQLLFYSVGIGQISSEVPQNLSASRPQDRQFILSSKKLLLSDSGFYLCAWSVRHGAFFGQGTRLTVV.

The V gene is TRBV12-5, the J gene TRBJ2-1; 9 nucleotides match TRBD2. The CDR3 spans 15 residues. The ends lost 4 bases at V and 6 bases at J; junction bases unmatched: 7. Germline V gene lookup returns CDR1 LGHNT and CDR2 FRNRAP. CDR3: CASGSGGRAANEQFF. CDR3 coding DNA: TGTGCTAGTGGTTCGGGCGGGAGGGCTGCCAATGAGCAGTTCTTC.

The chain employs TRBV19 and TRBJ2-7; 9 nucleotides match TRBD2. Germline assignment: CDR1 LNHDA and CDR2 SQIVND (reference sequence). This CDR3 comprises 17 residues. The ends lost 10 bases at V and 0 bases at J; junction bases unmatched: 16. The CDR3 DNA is TGTGCCACCTCAGCGGGAGGACATTCGAGCCCCTCCTACGAGCAGTACTTC. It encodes CATSAGGHSSPSYEQYF.